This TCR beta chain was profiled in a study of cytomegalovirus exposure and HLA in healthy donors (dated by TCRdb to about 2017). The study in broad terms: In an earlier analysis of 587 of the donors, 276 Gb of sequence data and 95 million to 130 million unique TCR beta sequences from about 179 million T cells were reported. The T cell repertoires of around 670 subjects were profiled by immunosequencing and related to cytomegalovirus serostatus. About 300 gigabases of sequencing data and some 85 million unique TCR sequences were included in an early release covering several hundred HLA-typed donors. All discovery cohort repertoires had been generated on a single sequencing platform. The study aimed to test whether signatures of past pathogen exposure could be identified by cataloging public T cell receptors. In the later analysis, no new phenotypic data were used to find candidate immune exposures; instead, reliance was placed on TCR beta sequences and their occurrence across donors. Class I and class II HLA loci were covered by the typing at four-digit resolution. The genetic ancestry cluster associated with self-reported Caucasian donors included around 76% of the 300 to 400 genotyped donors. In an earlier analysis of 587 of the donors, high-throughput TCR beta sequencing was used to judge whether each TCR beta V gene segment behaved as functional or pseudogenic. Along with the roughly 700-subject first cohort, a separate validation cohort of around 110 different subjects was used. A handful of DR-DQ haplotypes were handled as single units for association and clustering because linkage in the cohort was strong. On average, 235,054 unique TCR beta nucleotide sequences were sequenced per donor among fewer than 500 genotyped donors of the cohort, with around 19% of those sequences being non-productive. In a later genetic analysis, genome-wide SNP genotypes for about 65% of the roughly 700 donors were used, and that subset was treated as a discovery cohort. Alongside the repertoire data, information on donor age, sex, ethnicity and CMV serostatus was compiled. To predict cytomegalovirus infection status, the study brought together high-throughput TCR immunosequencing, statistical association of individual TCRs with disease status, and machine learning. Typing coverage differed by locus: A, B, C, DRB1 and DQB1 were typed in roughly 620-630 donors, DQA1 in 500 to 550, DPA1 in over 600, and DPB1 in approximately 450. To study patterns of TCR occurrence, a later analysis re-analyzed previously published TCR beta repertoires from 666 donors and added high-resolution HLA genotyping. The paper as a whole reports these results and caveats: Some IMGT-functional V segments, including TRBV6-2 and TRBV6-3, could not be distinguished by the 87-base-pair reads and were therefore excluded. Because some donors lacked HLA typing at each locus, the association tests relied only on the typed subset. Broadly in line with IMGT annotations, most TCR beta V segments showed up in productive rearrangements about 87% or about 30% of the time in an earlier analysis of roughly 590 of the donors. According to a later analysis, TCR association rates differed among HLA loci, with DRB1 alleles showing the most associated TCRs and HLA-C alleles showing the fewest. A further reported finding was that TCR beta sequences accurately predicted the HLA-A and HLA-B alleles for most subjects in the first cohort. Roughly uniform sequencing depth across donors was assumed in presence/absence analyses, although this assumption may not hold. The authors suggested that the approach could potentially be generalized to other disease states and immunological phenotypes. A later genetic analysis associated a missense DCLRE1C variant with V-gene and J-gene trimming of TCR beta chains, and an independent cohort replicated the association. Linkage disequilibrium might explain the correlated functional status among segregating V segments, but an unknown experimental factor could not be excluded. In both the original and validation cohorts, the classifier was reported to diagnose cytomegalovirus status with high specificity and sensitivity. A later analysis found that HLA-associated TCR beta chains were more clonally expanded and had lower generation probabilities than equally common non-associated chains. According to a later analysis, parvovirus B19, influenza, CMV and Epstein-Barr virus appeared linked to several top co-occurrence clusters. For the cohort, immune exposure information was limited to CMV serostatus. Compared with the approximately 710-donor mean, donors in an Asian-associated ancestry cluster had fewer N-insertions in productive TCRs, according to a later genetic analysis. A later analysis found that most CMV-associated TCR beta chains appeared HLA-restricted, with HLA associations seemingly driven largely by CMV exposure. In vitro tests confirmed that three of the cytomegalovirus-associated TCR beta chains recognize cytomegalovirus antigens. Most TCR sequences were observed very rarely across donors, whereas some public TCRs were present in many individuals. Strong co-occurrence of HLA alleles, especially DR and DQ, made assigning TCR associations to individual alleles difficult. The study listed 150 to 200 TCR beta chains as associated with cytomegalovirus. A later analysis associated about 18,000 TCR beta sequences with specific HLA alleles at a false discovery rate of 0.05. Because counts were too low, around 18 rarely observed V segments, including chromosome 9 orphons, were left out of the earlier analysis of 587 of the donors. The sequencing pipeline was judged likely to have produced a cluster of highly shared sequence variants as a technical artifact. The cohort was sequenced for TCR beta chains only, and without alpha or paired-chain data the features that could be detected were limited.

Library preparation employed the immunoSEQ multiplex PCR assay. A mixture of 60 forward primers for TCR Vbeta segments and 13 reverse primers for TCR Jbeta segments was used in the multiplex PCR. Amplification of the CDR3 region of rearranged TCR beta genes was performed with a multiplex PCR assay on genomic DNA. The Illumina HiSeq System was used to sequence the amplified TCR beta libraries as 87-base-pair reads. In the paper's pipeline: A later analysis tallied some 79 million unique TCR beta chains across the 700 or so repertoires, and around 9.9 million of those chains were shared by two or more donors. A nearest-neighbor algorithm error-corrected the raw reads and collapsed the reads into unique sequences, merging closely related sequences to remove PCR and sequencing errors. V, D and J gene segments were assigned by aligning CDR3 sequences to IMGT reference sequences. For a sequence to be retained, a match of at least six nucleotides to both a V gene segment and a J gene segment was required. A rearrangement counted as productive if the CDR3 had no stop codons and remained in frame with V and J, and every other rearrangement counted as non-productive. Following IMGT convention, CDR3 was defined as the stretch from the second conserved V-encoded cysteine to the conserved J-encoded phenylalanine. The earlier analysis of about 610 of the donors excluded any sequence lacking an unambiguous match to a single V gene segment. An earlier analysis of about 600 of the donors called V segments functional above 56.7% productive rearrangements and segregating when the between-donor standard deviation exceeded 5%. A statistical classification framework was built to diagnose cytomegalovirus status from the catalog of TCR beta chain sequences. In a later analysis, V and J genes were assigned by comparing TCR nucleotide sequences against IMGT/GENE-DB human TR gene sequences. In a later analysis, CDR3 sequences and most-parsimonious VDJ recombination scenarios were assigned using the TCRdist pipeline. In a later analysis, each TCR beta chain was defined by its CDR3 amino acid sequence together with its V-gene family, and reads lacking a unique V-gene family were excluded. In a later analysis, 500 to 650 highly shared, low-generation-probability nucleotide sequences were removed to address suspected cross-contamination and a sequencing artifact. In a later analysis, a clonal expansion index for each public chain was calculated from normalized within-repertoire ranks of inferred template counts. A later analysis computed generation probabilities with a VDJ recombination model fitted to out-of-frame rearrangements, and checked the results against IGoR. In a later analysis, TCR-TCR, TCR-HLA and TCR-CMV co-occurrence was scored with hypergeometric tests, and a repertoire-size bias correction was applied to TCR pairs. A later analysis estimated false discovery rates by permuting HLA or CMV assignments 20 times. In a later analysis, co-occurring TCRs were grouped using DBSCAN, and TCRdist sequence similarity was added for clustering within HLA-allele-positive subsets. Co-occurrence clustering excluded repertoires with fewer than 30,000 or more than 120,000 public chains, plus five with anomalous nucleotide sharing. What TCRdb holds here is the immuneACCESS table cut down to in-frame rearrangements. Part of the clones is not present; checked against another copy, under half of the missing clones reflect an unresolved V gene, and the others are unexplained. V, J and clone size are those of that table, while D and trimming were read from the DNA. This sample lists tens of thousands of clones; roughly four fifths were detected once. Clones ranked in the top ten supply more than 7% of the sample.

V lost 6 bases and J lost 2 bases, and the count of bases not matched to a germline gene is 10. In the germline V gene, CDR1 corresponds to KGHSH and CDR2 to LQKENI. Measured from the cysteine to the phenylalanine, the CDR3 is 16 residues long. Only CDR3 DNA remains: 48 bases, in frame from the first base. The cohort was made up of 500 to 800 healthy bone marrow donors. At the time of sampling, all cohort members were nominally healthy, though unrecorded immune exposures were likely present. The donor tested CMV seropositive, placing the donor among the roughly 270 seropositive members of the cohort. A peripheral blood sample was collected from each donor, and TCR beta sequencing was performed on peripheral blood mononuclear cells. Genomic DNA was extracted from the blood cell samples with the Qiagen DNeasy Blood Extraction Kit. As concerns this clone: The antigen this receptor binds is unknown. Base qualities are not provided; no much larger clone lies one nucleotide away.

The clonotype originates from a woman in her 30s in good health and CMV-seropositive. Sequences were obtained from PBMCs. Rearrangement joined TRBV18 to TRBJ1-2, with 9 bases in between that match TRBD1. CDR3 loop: CASSPKQGALNYGYTF. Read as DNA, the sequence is TGTGCCAGCTCCCCGAAACAGGGGGCGCTCAACTATGGCTACACCTTC. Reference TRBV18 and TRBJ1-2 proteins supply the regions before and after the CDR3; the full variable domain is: NAGVMQNPRHLVRRRGQEARLRCSPMKGHSHVYWYRQLPEEGLKFMVYLQKENIIDESGMPKERFSAEFPKEGPSILRIQQVVRGDSAAYFCASSPKQGALNYGYTFGSGTRLTVV.